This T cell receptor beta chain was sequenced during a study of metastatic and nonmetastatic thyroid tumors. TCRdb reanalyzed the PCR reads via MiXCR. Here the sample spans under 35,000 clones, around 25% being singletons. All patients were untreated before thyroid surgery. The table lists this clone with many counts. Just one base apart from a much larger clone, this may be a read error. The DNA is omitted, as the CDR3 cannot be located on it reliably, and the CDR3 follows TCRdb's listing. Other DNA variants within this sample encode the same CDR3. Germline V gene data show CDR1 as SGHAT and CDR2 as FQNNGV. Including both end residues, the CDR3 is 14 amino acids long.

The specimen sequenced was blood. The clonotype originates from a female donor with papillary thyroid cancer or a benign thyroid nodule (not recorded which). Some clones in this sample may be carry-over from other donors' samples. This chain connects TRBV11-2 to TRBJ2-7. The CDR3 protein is CASSLDLRLHQQYF.